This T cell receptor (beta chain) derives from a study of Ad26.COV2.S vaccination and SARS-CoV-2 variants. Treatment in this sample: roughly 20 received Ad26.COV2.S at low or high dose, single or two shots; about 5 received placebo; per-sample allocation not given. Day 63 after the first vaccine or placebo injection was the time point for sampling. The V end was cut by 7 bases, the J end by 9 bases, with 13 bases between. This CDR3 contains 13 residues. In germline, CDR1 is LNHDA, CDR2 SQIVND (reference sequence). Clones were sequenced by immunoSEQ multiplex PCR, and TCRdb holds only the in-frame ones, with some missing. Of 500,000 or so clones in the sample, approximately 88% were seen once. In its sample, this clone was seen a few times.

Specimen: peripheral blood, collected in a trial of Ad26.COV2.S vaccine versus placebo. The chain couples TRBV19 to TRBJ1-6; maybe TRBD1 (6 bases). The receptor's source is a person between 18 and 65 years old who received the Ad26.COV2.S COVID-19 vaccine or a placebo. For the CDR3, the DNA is TGTGCCAGTATGGAGGGGGGGCTTTCACCCCTCCACTTT. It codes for CASMEGGLSPLHF.